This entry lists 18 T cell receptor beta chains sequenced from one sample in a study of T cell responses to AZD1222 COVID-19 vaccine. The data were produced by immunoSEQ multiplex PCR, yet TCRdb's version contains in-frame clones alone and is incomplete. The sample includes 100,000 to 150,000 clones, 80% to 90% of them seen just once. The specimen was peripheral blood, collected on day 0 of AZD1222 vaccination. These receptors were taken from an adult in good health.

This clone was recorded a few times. In DNA, the CDR3 is TGTGCCAGCAGCCAAAGTGCCAACAGGGGAGGTCAGGAAAAACTGTTTTTT. Its protein is CASSQSANRGGQEKLFF. The chain combines TRBV3-1 (or the pseudogene TRBV3-2) with TRBJ1-4, with 7 bases fitting TRBD1. CDR1 is LGHDT and CDR2 is YNNKEL in the germline V gene (reference sequence). The junction had 14 bases not matched to a gene; V was cut back by 2 bases and J by 8 bases. The CDR3 runs 17 residues.

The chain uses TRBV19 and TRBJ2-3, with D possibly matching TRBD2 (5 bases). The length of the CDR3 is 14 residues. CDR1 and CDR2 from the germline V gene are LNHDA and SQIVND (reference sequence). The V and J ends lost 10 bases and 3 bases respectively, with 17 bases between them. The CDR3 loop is CATSDRGRTDTQYF. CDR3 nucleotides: TGTGCCACCTCAGATCGGGGTAGGACAGATACGCAGTATTTT.

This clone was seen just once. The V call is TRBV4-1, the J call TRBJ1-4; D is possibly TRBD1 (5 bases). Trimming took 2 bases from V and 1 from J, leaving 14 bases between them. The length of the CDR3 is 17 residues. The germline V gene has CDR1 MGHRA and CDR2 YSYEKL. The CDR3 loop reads CASSQPRVSRTNEKLFF. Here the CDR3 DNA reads TGCGCCAGCAGCCAACCCAGGGTCTCGAGAACTAATGAAAAACTGTTTTTT.

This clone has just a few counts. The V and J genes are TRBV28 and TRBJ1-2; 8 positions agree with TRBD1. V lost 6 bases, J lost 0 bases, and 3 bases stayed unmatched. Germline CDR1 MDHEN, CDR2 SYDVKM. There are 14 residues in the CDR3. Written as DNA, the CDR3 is TGTGCCAGCAGACAGGGGGGAGCTAACTATGGCTACACCTTC. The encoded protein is CASRQGGANYGYTF.

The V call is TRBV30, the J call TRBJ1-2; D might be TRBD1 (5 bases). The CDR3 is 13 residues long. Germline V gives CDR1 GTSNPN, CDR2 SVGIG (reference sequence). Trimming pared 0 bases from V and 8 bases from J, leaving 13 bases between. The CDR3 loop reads CAWSVWGREGYTF. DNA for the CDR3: TGTGCCTGGAGTGTATGGGGGAGAGAGGGCTACACCTTC.

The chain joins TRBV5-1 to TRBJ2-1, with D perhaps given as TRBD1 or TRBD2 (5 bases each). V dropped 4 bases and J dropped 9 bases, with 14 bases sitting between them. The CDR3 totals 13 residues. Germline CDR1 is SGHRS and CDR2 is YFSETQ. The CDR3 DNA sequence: TGCGCCAGCAGCGTGGGACCTACTGGTGAGCAGTTCTTC. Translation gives CASSVGPTGEQFF.

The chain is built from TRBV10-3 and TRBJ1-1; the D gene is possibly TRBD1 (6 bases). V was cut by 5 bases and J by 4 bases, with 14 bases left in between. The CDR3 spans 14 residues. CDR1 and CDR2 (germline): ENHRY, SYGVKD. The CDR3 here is CAISYRAVGTEAFF. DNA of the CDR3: TGTGCCATCAGTTACAGGGCGGTGGGCACTGAAGCTTTCTTT.

CDR3 loop: CASSTQRGGWLGGNTIYF. The CDR3 coding sequence is TGTGCCAGCAGTACCCAACGGGGGGGGTGGTTAGGAGGAAACACCATATATTTT. The chain links TRBV28 to TRBJ1-3; perhaps TRBD1 as D (5 bases). Trimming took off 5 bases at V and 4 bases at J, with 24 bases between the two ends. This CDR3 has 18 residues. The germline gives CDR1 MDHEN, CDR2 SYDVKM.

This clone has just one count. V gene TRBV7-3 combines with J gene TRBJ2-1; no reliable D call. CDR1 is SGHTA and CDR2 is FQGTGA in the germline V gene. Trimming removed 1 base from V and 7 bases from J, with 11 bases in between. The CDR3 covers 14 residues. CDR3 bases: TGTGCCAGCAGCTTAATTGCTGGAGCTAATGAGCAGTTCTTC. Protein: CASSLIAGANEQFF. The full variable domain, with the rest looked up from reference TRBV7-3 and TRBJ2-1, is GAGVSQTPSNKVTEKGKYVELRCDPISGHTALYWYRQSLGQGPEFLIYFQGTGAADDSGLPNDRFFAVRPEGSVSTLKIQRTERGDSAVYLCASSLIAGANEQFFGPGTRLTVL.

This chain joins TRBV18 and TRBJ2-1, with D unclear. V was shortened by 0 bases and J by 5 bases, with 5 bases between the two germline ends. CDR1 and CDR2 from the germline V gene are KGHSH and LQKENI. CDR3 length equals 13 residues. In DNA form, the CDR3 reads TGTGCCAGCTCACCACCGAGCAACAATGAGCAGTTCTTC. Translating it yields CASSPPSNNEQFF.

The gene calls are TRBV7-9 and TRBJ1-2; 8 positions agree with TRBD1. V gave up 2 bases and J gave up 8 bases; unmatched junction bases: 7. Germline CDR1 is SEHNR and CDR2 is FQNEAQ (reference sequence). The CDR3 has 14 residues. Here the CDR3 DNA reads TGTGCCAGCAGCTTACGAGGACAGGGAGGCGGCTACACCTTC. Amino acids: CASSLRGQGGGYTF.

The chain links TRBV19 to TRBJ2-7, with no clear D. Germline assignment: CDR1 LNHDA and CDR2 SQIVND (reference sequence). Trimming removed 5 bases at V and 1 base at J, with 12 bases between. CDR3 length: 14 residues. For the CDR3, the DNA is TGTGCCAGTAGTGCCCCGGGCCTATCCTACGAGCAGTACTTC. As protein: CASSAPGLSYEQYF.

Here the CDR3 DNA reads TGTGCCAGCGATCCGAGGGGCGCAGGATTAACATCCTCACCCCTCCACTTT. It specifies CASDPRGAGLTSSPLHF. V and J are TRBV27 and TRBJ1-6; tentatively, D is TRBD1 (5 bases). The germline CDR1 and CDR2 sequences are MNHEY and SMNVEV (reference sequence). V lost 8 bases to trimming and J lost 10 bases, with 27 bases between them. There are 17 residues in the CDR3.

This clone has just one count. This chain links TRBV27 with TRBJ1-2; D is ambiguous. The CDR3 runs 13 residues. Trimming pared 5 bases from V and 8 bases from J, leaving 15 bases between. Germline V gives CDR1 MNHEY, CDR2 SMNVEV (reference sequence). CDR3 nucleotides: TGTGCCAGCAGTATTCCCGGCGGCGGGGGCTACACCTTC. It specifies CASSIPGGGGYTF.

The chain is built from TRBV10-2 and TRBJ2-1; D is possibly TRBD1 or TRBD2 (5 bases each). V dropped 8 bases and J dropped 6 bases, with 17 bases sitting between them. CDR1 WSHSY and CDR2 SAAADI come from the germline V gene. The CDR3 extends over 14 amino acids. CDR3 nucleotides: TGCGCCAGCGGGGGAAGCAATGGGCTCAATGAGCAGTTCTTC. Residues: CASGGSNGLNEQFF.

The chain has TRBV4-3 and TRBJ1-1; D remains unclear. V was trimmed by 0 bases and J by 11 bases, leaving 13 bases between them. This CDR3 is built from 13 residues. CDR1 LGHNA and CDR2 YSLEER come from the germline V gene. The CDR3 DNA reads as TGCGCCAGCAGCCAAGACTTTAATAGGTTGGCTTTCTTT. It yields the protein CASSQDFNRLAFF.

In DNA, the CDR3 is TGTGCCAGCAGTCCCGGGGCCTTCTACGAGCAGTACTTC. Translation gives CASSPGAFYEQYF. This rearrangement joins TRBV6-6 to TRBJ2-7; D assignment may be TRBD1 or TRBD2 (5 bases each). CDR1 MNHNY and CDR2 SVGAGI come from the germline V gene (reference sequence). Trimming took 5 bases from V and 3 from J, leaving 11 bases between them. The CDR3 is 13 residues long.

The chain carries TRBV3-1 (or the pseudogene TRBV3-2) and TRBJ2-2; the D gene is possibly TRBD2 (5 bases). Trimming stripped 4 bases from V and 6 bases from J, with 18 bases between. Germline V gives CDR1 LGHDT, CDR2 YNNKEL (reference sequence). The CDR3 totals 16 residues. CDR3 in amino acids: CASSPTGRGRPGELFF. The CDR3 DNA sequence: TGTGCCAGCAGCCCCACTGGGAGAGGGCGGCCCGGGGAGCTGTTTTTT.